These T cell receptor beta chains were read from a single sample in a study of vaccination and CD4 T cells after COVID-19. A single record per CDR3 protein comes from TCRdb applying MiXCR to the PCR reads. The sample carries some 9,300 distinct CDR3 sequences, about half recorded once. These receptors have no identified antigens. Material: CD4+ T cells from blood, cultured in vitro. The receptor set was obtained from a human donor who had recovered from COVID-19. The CDR3 runs from the conserved cysteine through the conserved F or W. A D gene is named only where the DNA matches it firmly. Expanded clones get a size class; other rows say once, few or many, or leave the size out.

d_call | j_call | clone_size | v_call | cdr3_aa | cdr3_nt
TRBD1 | TRBJ2-5 | NA | TRBV11-3 | CASAGQGAMNQETQYF | TGTGCCAGCGCTGGACAGGGGGCGATGAACCAAGAGACCCAGTACTTC
TRBD1 | TRBJ1-2 | NA | TRBV11-2 | CASSLGPQGANYGYTF | TGTGCCAGCAGCTTAGGCCCACAGGGGGCGAACTATGGCTACACCTTC
TRBD1 | TRBJ1-2 | medium-sized | TRBV6-2/TRBV6-3 | CASRGTGRLRERGYTF | TGTGCCAGCAGAGGGACAGGGCGCCTCAGGGAACGTGGCTACACCTTC
NA | TRBJ1-2 | NA | TRBV27 | CASGSGVRYTF | TGTGCCAGCGGATCGGGGGTCAGGTACACCTTC
NA | TRBJ2-1 | NA | TRBV7-3 | CASSLVQGSNEQFF | TGTGCCAGCAGCTTAGTCCAGGGATCCAATGAGCAGTTCTTC
NA | TRBJ2-5 | NA | TRBV28 | CASSLEFETQYF | TGTGCCAGCAGTTTAGAGTTCGAGACCCAGTACTTC
TRBD2 | TRBJ2-1 | NA | TRBV20-1 | CSARTSGVTFRNEQFF | TGCAGTGCCAGGACTAGCGGGGTTACCTTTAGGAATGAGCAGTTCTTC
NA | TRBJ2-5 | NA | TRBV7-3 | CASSLGGGRGETQYF | TGTGCCAGCAGCTTAGGAGGGGGCAGGGGAGAGACCCAGTACTTC
NA | TRBJ1-5 | NA | TRBV20-1 | CSARQVSNQPQHF | TGCAGTGCTAGACAGGTTAGCAATCAGCCCCAGCATTTT
NA | TRBJ1-2 | NA | TRBV6-1 | CASREVDYGYTF | TGTGCCAGTCGAGAGGTCGACTATGGCTACACCTTC
NA | TRBJ1-1 | NA | TRBV7-2 | CASSAGRNTEAFF | TGTGCCAGCAGCGCAGGTAGGAACACTGAAGCTTTCTTT
NA | TRBJ2-1 | NA | TRBV7-8 | CASSARRERGEQFF | TGTGCCAGCAGCGCAAGGAGAGAGCGAGGCGAGCAGTTCTTC
TRBD1 | TRBJ2-1 | NA | TRBV12-3/TRBV12-4 | CASSVRATGGNEQFF | TGTGCCAGCAGCGTCCGGGCGACAGGGGGCAATGAGCAGTTCTTC
NA | TRBJ1-1 | NA | TRBV23-1 | CASSQICNTEAFF | TGCGCCAGCAGTCAAATTTGTAACACTGAAGCTTTCTTT
TRBD1 | TRBJ1-5 | few | TRBV20-1 | CSAKRTGANQPQHF | TGCAGTGCTAAACGGACAGGCGCCAATCAGCCCCAGCATTTT
NA | TRBJ1-2 | NA | TRBV6-5 | CASSSGPAPYGYTF | TGTGCCAGCAGTTCGGGCCCAGCCCCCTATGGCTACACCTTC
NA | TRBJ1-3 | NA | TRBV29-1 | CSVSPQENTIYF | TGCAGCGTGTCTCCTCAGGAAAACACCATATATTTT
NA | TRBJ1-1 | NA | TRBV6-1 | CASSEVAGTMNTEAFF | TGTGCCAGCAGTGAAGTGGCGGGGACCATGAACACTGAAGCTTTCTTT
TRBD1 | TRBJ2-7 | NA | TRBV7-2 | CASSARRAGVGTGKERYF | TGTGCCAGCAGCGCAAGACGGGCGGGTGTAGGGACAGGGAAAGAGAGGTACTTC
TRBD1 | TRBJ1-1 | once | TRBV11-3 | CASSYRQGYTEAFF | TGTGCCAGCAGCTATCGACAGGGGTACACTGAAGCTTTCTTT
NA | TRBJ2-3 | NA | TRBV11-1 | CASSPTWGGSSTDTQYF | TGTGCCAGCAGCCCCACCTGGGGCGGTTCTAGCACAGATACGCAGTATTTT
NA | TRBJ2-2 | NA | TRBV2 | CASSESWVDTGELFF | TGTGCCAGCAGTGAAAGCTGGGTGGACACCGGGGAGCTGTTTTTT
NA | TRBJ1-1 | NA | TRBV20-1 | CSARVSDGVGEAFF | TGCAGTGCTAGAGTGTCGGACGGAGTGGGTGAAGCTTTCTTT
NA | TRBJ2-7 | NA | TRBV9 | CASSPNRNLYEQYF | TGTGCCAGCAGCCCCAACAGGAACCTCTACGAGCAGTACTTC
NA | TRBJ1-6 | few | TRBV7-2 | CASSFLYEGNSPLHF | TGTGCCAGCAGCTTCCTATACGAGGGGAATTCACCCCTCCACTTT
NA | TRBJ1-1 | NA | TRBV19 | CASSILSGGEAFF | TGTGCCAGTAGTATCTTGTCGGGAGGTGAAGCTTTCTTT
NA | TRBJ2-7 | medium-sized | TRBV5-6 | CASSSLRSGSYEQYF | TGTGCCAGCAGCTCCCTTAGGTCAGGATCGTACGAGCAGTACTTC
NA | TRBJ1-4 | NA | TRBV6-1 | CASRRRGLVSTNEKLFF | TGTGCCAGCAGGCGGCGGGGGTTGGTCTCAACTAATGAAAAACTGTTTTTT
NA | TRBJ1-1 | NA | TRBV6-5 | CASSYSRSRAGLNTEAFF | TGTGCCAGCAGTTACTCGCGGTCTCGAGCAGGTCTGAACACTGAAGCTTTCTTT
NA | TRBJ1-6 | NA | TRBV30 | CAWSSGNSPLHF | TGTGCCTGGTCCTCGGGCAATTCACCCCTCCACTTT
NA | TRBJ1-5 | few | TRBV7-2 | CASSLSTLQPQHF | TGTGCCAGCAGCCTTTCGACTCTTCAGCCCCAGCATTTT
TRBD1 | TRBJ1-2 | few | TRBV6-5 | CASSYPTGGYGYTF | TGTGCCAGCAGTTACCCCACAGGGGGCTATGGCTACACCTTC
TRBD2 | TRBJ2-7 | NA | TRBV15 | CATSRDLAGGLEQYF | TGTGCCACCAGCAGAGATTTGGCGGGAGGGCTCGAGCAGTACTTC
TRBD2 | TRBJ2-3 | few | TRBV20-1 | CSASLRAGGQSDTQYF | TGCAGTGCTAGCCTACGGGCGGGGGGGCAGTCAGATACGCAGTATTTT
NA | TRBJ1-1 | NA | TRBV28 | CASKGLVGMNTEAFF | TGTGCCAGCAAAGGGTTGGTTGGGATGAACACTGAAGCTTTCTTT
NA | TRBJ1-1 | NA | TRBV10-3 | CAISVGSYTEAFF | TGTGCCATCAGTGTTGGCAGTTACACTGAAGCTTTCTTT
NA | TRBJ1-1 | few | TRBV20-1 | CSALQGDTEAFF | TGCAGTGCACTACAGGGAGACACTGAAGCTTTCTTT
NA | TRBJ2-5 | once | TRBV10-1 | CATHFPGRTLSYQETQYF | TGCGCCACCCACTTCCCGGGACGGACTCTTTCGTACCAAGAGACCCAGTACTTC
NA | TRBJ1-1 | few | TRBV6-2/TRBV6-3 | CASKGENTEAFF | TGTGCCAGCAAGGGGGAGAACACTGAAGCTTTCTTT
NA | TRBJ1-2 | NA | TRBV28 | CASSPGGGHPAGGYTF | TGTGCCAGCAGCCCGGGGGGGGGACACCCGGCGGGTGGCTACACCTTC
NA | TRBJ1-2 | NA | TRBV28 | CASISQGAAGYTF | TGTGCCAGCATATCACAGGGTGCTGCTGGCTACACCTTC